This TCR beta chain came from a study of T cell repertoires in cytomegalovirus infection. Overall study findings and caveats: CMV-specific TCR beta clonotypes restricted by HLA-C dominated the ex vivo response.

TCRdb recomputed calls from the reads with MiXCR, one row per CDR3 protein. The table has more than 40,000 distinct CDR3 sequences, over 20% seen once. The CDR3 is 13 amino acids. Losses at the gene ends were 4 bases for V and 4 bases for J; bases not matched to a gene: 4. The germline gives CDR1 SGHAT, CDR2 FQNNGV. Regarding this clonotype: What it binds is not known.

The source material was CD8+ T cells from cultured PBMCs, sampled from culture after CMV antigen stimulation. The clonotype comes from a human donor in good health (CMV status not recorded). Some clones in this sample may be carry-over from other donors' samples. This chain connects TRBV11-2 to TRBJ2-7; TRBD1 matches at 7 bases. The DNA of the CDR3 is TGTGCCAGCAGCTCACCACAGGGGTACGAGCAGTACTTC. It encodes CASSSPQGYEQYF.